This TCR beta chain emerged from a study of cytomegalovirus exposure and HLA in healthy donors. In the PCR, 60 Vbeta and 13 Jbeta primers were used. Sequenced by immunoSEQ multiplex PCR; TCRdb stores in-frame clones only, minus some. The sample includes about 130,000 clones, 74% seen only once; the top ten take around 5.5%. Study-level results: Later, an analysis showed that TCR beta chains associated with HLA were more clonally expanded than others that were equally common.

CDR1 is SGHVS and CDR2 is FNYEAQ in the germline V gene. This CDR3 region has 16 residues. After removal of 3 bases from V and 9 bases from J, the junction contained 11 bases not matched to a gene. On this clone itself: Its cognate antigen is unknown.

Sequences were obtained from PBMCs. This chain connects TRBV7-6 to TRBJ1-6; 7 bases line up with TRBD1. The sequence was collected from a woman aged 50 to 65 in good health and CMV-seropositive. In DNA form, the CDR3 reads TGTGCCAGCAGCTTTCTTATGACAGGGCAAGGTTCACCCCTCCACTTT. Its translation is CASSFLMTGQGSPLHF.